Sequencing of this T cell receptor (beta chain) was carried out in a study of vaccination effects on CD4 cells after COVID-19. Study-wide context: BNT162b2 vaccine or mRNA-1273 vaccine was given to participants in two doses.

The CDR3 totals 13 residues. Germline V gives CDR1 SGDLS, CDR2 YYNGEE. V was pared by 0 bases and J by 4 bases, with 5 bases between. Viral peptide pools were used in the ViraFEST assay to expand antigen-specific CD4+ T cells, and sequencing came afterward. The culture ran for 10 days before CD4+ T cells were isolated. The person had a PCR-confirmed SARS-CoV-2 infection during March to December 2020. Findings and limits, study-wide: After vaccination, at late timepoints, clones induced by infection and by vaccine contracted markedly.

As to this clone: The antigen is unknown.

Clones were sequenced by immunoSEQ multiplex PCR, and TCRdb holds only the in-frame ones, with some missing. This sample yields under 35,000 clones, of which 72% are seen a single time; around 30% belongs to the top ten. The chain carries TRBV9 and TRBJ2-1; unclear D gene. This receptor was obtained from a human donor who had a prior SARS-CoV-2 infection. Sequencing used CD4+ T cells from PBMCs cultured with a peptide pool, obtained before COVID-19 vaccination. CDR3 region: CASSVEGYNEQFF. The CDR3 nucleotides read TGTGCCAGCAGCGTAGAAGGGTACAATGAGCAGTTCTTC.